Sequencing of this T cell receptor beta chain was carried out in a study of OX40 agonist ivuxolimab in advanced cancers. Some clones are missing from TCRdb's copy, which holds only in-frame ones; the method was immunoSEQ multiplex PCR. Here the sample spans 35,000 to 40,000 clones, about 84% being singletons. Germline values: CDR1 MNHNS, CDR2 SASEGT. V shed 6 bases, J shed 4 bases, and the junction held 10 bases outside the gene matches. The CDR3 is 15 amino acids. This chain links TRBV6-1 with TRBJ2-7; 9 nucleotides match TRBD1. This sample comprised CD4+ or CD8+ T cells sorted from blood, obtained in a trial of the OX40 agonist ivuxolimab. The source of this sequence is an adult with an advanced solid tumor such as melanoma, head and neck, liver or kidney cancer. CDR3 coding DNA: TGTGCCAGCAGAGAGGGACAGGGCCTAGGATACGAGCAGTACTTC. Residues: CASREGQGLGYEQYF.